The clone carrying this T cell receptor (beta chain) has only a few counts. TCRdb redid the calling of the 5' RACE reads with MiXCR, one entry per CDR3 protein. The sample has tens of thousands of distinct CDR3 sequences, roughly 14% seen once; the top ten hold around 16%. This specimen comes from a study of T cells of healthy individuals. V shed 0 bases and J shed 10 bases, with 10 bases lying between them. The CDR3 consists of 13 residues. Germline V lookup: CDR1 SGHVS, CDR2 FNYEAQ. The chain carries TRBV7-6 and TRBJ2-1; weak D call: TRBD2 (6 bases). This clonotype was obtained from a human donor in good health. For the CDR3, the DNA is TGTGCCAGCAGCTTAGCGCGGGGTGGGGAGCAGTTCTTC. It yields the protein CASSLARGGEQFF.